This T cell receptor beta chain was retrieved from a study of CD8+ T cells in alopecia areata. Trimming removed 3 bases at V and 7 bases at J, with 13 bases between. Per the germline V gene, CDR1 is SGHTA and CDR2 is FQGTGA. The CDR3 is made up of 14 amino acids. Extracted RNA was reverse transcribed, and the resulting cDNA served as sequencing template. Clones were sequenced by immunoSEQ multiplex PCR, and TCRdb holds only the in-frame ones, with some missing. The repertoire holds hundreds of thousands of clones, with about 68% as singletons. The sequence came from a human donor with alopecia areata. The input for sequencing was CD4+ T cells sorted from blood, taken at week 0. The chain joins TRBV7-3 to TRBJ2-1; D gene ambiguous. CDR3 nucleotide sequence: TGTGCCAGCAGCTTGGGCGCCCCCCAAAATGAGCAGTTCTTC. Translation gives CASSLGAPQNEQFF. Supplemented by reference TRBV7-3 and TRBJ2-1, the full variable domain reads GAGVSQTPSNKVTEKGKYVELRCDPISGHTALYWYRQSLGQGPEFLIYFQGTGAADDSGLPNDRFFAVRPEGSVSTLKIQRTERGDSAVYLCASSLGAPQNEQFFGPGTRLTVL.